The source of this T cell receptor (beta chain) is a study of blood T cell repertoires in COVID-19. Background on the study: The United States, Italy and Spain were the sources of the acute and convalescent COVID-19 samples.

Measured with immunoSEQ multiplex PCR; TCRdb has only the in-frame clones, and not every one. The sample yields approximately 300,000 clones, about 90% seen once. Germline V gives CDR1 SGDLS, CDR2 YYNGEE. CDR3 length equals 17 residues. Deletions cut 0 bases from V and 6 bases from J, with 18 bases between. This clone came up a few times. The chain carries TRBV9 and TRBJ2-2; D might be TRBD1 (5 bases). The clonotype was recovered from a young man who had recovered from COVID-19. Input material: peripheral blood. DNA for the CDR3: TGTGCCAGCAGCGTAGGGGGCTTGGTCCGGGCATCCGGGGAGCTGTTTTTT. Encoded protein: CASSVGGLVRASGELFF.